This T cell receptor beta chain was recovered during a study of CD8+ T cells in alopecia areata. Broader study findings: Persistence during tofacitinib was seen for many expanded lesional clones in scalp and blood.

Treatment here: oral pan-JAK inhibitor, 5-10 mg twice daily. Concerning this clone itself: Antigen: not known.

Isolated RNA was reverse transcribed into cDNA used as the sequencing template. Here immunoSEQ multiplex PCR was the method, and the copy in TCRdb shows in-frame clones only, minus some. The table lists 75,000 to 85,000 clones, about 71% of them singletons. The CDR3 totals 14 residues. Germline CDR1 and CDR2: SEHNR and FQNEAQ (reference sequence). J gave up 5 bases and V 2 bases, and 2 bases lay outside the gene matches. Here the sequenced sample was CD8+ T cells sorted from blood, taken at week 24, from a patient treated with tofacitinib. This TCR was recovered from a human donor with alopecia areata. This chain joins TRBV7-9 and TRBJ2-1; 8 nucleotides align to TRBD2. In nucleotides, the CDR3 is TGTGCCAGCAGCTTAACTAGCGGCAACAATGAGCAGTTCTTC. Its translation is CASSLTSGNNEQFF.